This TCR beta chain was recorded in a study of blood T cell repertoires in COVID-19 (dated by TCRdb to between 2020 and 2021). Background for the entire study: The collaborator samples originated in the United States, Italy and Spain and spanned the acute and convalescent phases of COVID-19. Samples came from the ongoing ImmuneRACE study (first 160 participants) plus 1,254 subjects from 6 global collaborators. The sample metadata nearly always contained a de-identified subject ID, COVID-19 status, age in years and sex. The repertoires were made available in a free public database intended to serve as a resource for research on the immune response to SARS-CoV-2. The material from the prospective study consisted of cDNA or gDNA derived from T cells, B-cell-depleted T cells, or PBMCs. Where available, HLA class I and class II types were obtained from metadata supplied by the sample provider rather than from assay-based typing. Deeply sampled blood TCRbeta repertoires from subjects exposed to, actively infected with, or recovered from COVID-19 were included in the dataset. Findings and caveats that apply to the study as a whole: The quantity of clinical and demographic metadata differed by source and by participant and was supplied without curation.

The trim is 5 bases for V and 0 bases for J, with a gap of 7 bases between the germline ends. From its cysteine to its phenylalanine, the CDR3 spans 13 amino acids. The entry retains the CDR3 DNA only, 39 bases that are in frame from base 1. CDR1 is given as MNHEY and CDR2 as SVGAGI, both from the germline V gene. To note about this clone: It lacks a known antigen. No much larger clone exists at a distance of one base, and base qualities are not known.

The collaborating institutions used their own protocols to collect whole blood in K2EDTA tubes. Collaborator samples were shipped for TCRbeta analysis as frozen whole blood, isolated PBMCs, or DNA extracted from either sample type. TCRbeta CDR3 regions were amplified from genomic DNA by means of the immunoSEQ Assay, a bias-controlled multiplex PCR. Processing in the source paper ran as follows. The number of nucleated cells in each sample was estimated from the amplification of reference gene primers within the assay. Sequence reads were collapsed and filtered to measure the absolute abundance of every unique TCRbeta CDR3 rearrangement. Productive Simpson clonality was computed per sample as the square root of Simpson's diversity index over productive rearrangements. TCRdb carries this immuneACCESS record with in-frame sequences only. Its versions omit some clonotypes, under half of them owing to an unresolved V gene in the studies checked, with the rest unexplained. V and J calls and clone size are those listed in that table; D and trimming were worked out from the DNA. The sample includes about 380,000 clones, with about four fifths observed a single time. More than 0.95% of the sample lies in the top ten.

This sequence uses TRBV6-5 and TRBJ1-2; the D gene lacks a confident call. This TCR was recovered from a human donor with acute or convalescent COVID-19. The donor label of this sample is uncertain. The sample comprised peripheral blood. The bases are TGTGCCAGCAGTCAGATCCCTAACTATGGCTACACCTTC. Protein translation: CASSQIPNYGYTF.